One sample yielded the 8 T cell receptor beta chains listed below, sequenced in a study of blood T cell repertoires in COVID-19. The table came from immunoSEQ multiplex PCR; TCRdb's copy has only in-frame clones and leaves some out. The data hold under 500,000 clones, with about 85% observed a single time. Sequenced input: PBMCs or T cells enriched from blood (not recorded which). All receptors come from a woman aged 18-30 years with acute COVID-19.

Concerning this clone itself: Other DNA sequences in the same sample also yield this CDR3. The CDR3 coding sequence is TGTGCCAGCTCACCCGGGACAGACAATCAGCCCCAGCATTTT. It encodes CASSPGTDNQPQHF. V usage is TRBV18 and J usage is TRBJ1-5; 7 bases map to TRBD1. Germline CDR1 and CDR2: KGHSH and LQKENI. Germline trimming cut 3 bases from V and 3 bases from J; bases unmatched to any gene: 2. There are 14 residues in the CDR3.

This clone came up once. In nucleotides, the CDR3 is TGTGCCAGCAGCAGTAGTGGAGGGATGAACACTGAAGCTTTCTTT. Translated: CASSSSGGMNTEAFF. The chain uses TRBV7-8 and TRBJ1-1; D unclear. The germline CDR1 and CDR2 sequences are SGHVS and FQNEAQ. V was trimmed by 5 bases and J by 0 bases, leaving 13 bases between them. The CDR3 covers 15 residues.

Only one count was recorded for this clone. The V gene is TRBV7-9, the J gene TRBJ2-7, with D maybe TRBD1 (6 bases). CDR1 and CDR2 from the germline V gene are SEHNR and FQNEAQ (reference sequence). This CDR3 spans 14 amino acids. Trimming shortened V by 5 bases and J by 3 bases, and 14 bases separated the two germline ends. The CDR3 DNA follows: TGTGCCAGCAGCACCGGGACACCAATCTACGAGCAGTACTTC. Encoded protein: CASSTGTPIYEQYF.

This rearrangement joins TRBV12-3 or TRBV12-4 to TRBJ1-1; 7 bases map to TRBD1. Trimming removed 2 bases from V and 14 bases from J; junction bases left unmatched: 11. The CDR3 loop spans 13 amino acids. Here the CDR3 DNA reads TGTGCCAGCAGTTTATATGAAGGGGGCGAGCGGTTCTTT. This gives the protein CASSLYEGGERFF.

This clone came up a few times. The chain recombines TRBV11-2 with TRBJ1-6, with a possible D match to TRBD1 (5 bases). The CDR3 runs to 15 residues. The V gene's germline CDR1 is SGHAT and CDR2 FQNNGV. The V and J ends lost 2 bases and 7 bases respectively, with 12 bases between them. The CDR3 reads CASSLYVRANSPLHF. The CDR3 DNA follows: TGTGCCAGCAGCTTATATGTCAGGGCCAATTCACCCCTCCACTTT.

The chain joins TRBV30 to TRBJ1-2, with a tentative D call TRBD1 (5 bases). The CDR3 has 14 residues. The ends were cut back, 3 bases at V and 3 bases at J, with 14 bases in the middle. Germline CDR1 and CDR2: GTSNPN and SVGIG (reference sequence). CDR3: CAWRQASSHYGYTF. CDR3 bases: TGTGCCTGGAGACAGGCTTCATCCCACTATGGCTACACCTTC.

The chain uses TRBV5-1 and TRBJ2-3; the D gene is possibly TRBD1 (6 bases). CDR1 and CDR2 from the germline V gene are SGHRS and YFSETQ. V was shortened by 2 bases and J by 0 bases, with 7 bases between the two germline ends. CDR3 length: 14 residues. The CDR3 sequence: CASSFQGSTDTQYF. The CDR3 DNA follows: TGCGCCAGCAGCTTTCAGGGGAGCACAGATACGCAGTATTTT.

The V call is TRBV9, the J call TRBJ2-3; 12 bases map to TRBD2. The ends lost 3 bases at V and 5 bases at J; junction bases unmatched: 7. Germline V gene data show CDR1 as SGDLS and CDR2 as YYNGEE. The CDR3 contains 16 residues. The CDR3 nucleotides read TGTGCCAGCAGCGCACCGACTAGCGGGAGAGAAGATACGCAGTATTTT. Protein: CASSAPTSGREDTQYF.